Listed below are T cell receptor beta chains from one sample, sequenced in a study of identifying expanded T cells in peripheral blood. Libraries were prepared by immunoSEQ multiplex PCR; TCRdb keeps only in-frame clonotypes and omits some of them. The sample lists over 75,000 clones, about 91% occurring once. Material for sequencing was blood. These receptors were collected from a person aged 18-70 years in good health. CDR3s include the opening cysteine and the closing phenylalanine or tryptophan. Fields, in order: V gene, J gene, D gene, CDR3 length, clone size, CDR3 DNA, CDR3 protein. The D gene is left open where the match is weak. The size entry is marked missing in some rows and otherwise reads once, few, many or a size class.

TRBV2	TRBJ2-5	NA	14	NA	TGTGCCAGCAGTGAAGGAAGGGGCGAGGAGACCCAGTACTTC	CASSEGRGEETQYF
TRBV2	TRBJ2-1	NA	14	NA	TGTGCCAGCAGGAGGGGGGCTCGGGAGAATGAGCAGTTCTTC	CASRRGARENEQFF
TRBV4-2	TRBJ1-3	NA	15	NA	TGTGCCAGCAGCCAAGAAGGAGGGTCTGGAAACACCATATATTTT	CASSQEGGSGNTIYF
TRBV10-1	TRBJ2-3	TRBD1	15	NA	TGCGCCAGCAGTAGGACAGGGATGGGTGCAGATACGCAGTATTTT	CASSRTGMGADTQYF
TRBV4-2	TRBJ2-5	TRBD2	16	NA	TGTGCCAGCAGCCAAGGACTAGCGGCCTCGGAGGAGACCCAGTACTTC	CASSQGLAASEETQYF
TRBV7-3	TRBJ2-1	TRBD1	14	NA	TGTGCCAGCAGCTTACAGGGGGCCTACAATGAGCAGTTCTTC	CASSLQGAYNEQFF
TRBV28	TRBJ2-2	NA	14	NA	TGTGCCAGCAGTTTTATGGTGAACACCGGGGAGCTGTTTTTT	CASSFMVNTGELFF
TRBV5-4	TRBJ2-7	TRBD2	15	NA	TGTGCCAGCAGCTACCGGACTAGCGGGACCTACGAGCAGTACTTC	CASSYRTSGTYEQYF
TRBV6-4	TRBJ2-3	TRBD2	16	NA	TGTGCCAGCAGTGAGGCGAAGGGACTAGCGACAGATACGCAGTATTTT	CASSEAKGLATDTQYF
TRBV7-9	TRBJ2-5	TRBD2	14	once	TGTGCCAGCAGCCTGGGACTAGCGGAAGAGACCCAGTACTTC	CASSLGLAEETQYF
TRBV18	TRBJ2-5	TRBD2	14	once	TGTGCCAGCTCACCACTGCGGGGGGAAGAGACCCAGTACTTC	CASSPLRGEETQYF
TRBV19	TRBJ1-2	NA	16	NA	TGTGCCAGTAGTATTGATTCGGGCCCCACAGGGCACGGCTACACCTTC	CASSIDSGPTGHGYTF
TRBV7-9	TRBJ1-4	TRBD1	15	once	TGTGCCAGCAGCTCGGACAGGGAACTTAATGAAAAACTGTTTTTT	CASSSDRELNEKLFF
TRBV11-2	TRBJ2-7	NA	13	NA	TGTGCCAGCAGCCTCGATAGGGCTCGGGAGCAGTACTTC	CASSLDRAREQYF
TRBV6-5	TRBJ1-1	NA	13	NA	TGTGCCAGCAGTCCCCGGGAGAGCACTGAAGCTTTCTTT	CASSPRESTEAFF
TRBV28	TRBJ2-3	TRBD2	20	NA	TGTGCCAGCAGTGACACTCAAGGGACTAGCGGGGCGTCTTCCCCAGATACGCAGTATTTT	CASSDTQGTSGASSPDTQYF
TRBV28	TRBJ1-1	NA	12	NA	TGTGCCGCTCGGGCGACGTGGACTGAAGCTTTCTTT	CAARATWTEAFF
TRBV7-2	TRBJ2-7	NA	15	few	TGTGCCAGCAGCTTAGAGGGTAACGTGCTCTACGAGCAGTACTTC	CASSLEGNVLYEQYF
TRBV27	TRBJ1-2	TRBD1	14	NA	TGTGCCAGCAGTGCCAGACAGGGCTACTATGGCTACACCTTC	CASSARQGYYGYTF
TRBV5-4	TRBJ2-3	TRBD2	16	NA	TGTGCCAGCAGGAATTATAGCGGGGGGGCGGGAGATACGCAGTATTTT	CASRNYSGGAGDTQYF
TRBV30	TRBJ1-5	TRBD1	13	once	TGTGCCTGGAGTGAGGGACAGAATCAGCCCCAGCATTTT	CAWSEGQNQPQHF
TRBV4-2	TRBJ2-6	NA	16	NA	TGTGCCAGCAGCCAAGATGCCGGCTCTGGGGCCAACGTCCTGACTTTC	CASSQDAGSGANVLTF
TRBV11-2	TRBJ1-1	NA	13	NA	TGTGCCAGCAGCCTCACACAGGGAGGTGAAGCTTTCTTT	CASSLTQGGEAFF
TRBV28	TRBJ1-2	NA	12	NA	TGTGCCCTCAAACCTAGGGGTTTTGGCTACACCTTC	CALKPRGFGYTF
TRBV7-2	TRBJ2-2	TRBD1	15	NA	TGTGCCAGCAGCTTGCCAGGGGGCTACACCGGGGAGCTGTTTTTT	CASSLPGGYTGELFF
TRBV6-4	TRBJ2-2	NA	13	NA	TGTGCCAGCAGTGACACGAACACCGGGGAGCTGTTTTTT	CASSDTNTGELFF
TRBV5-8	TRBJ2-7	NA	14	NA	TGTGCCAGCAGCCCGGGGCCCACCGCGTACGAGCAGTACTTC	CASSPGPTAYEQYF
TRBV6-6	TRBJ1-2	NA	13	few	TGTGCCAGCAGTTTGTTTTCCGATCGTGGCTACACCTTC	CASSLFSDRGYTF
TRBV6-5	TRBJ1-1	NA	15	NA	TGTGCCAGCAGCACCCGACTGGCTGGAAGGACTGAAGCTTTCTTT	CASSTRLAGRTEAFF
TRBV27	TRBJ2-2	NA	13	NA	TGTGCCAGCAAGACTAACTACACCGGGGAGCTGTTTTTT	CASKTNYTGELFF
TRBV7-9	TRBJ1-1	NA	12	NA	TGTGCCAGCAGCTTAGTCCCCACTGAAGCTTTCTTT	CASSLVPTEAFF
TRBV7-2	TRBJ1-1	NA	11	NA	TGTGCCAGCAGCTACCATACTGAAGCTTTCTTT	CASSYHTEAFF
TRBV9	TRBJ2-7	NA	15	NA	TGTGCCAGCAGCGTAGGACCCGAGAGCTCCTACGAGCAGTACTTC	CASSVGPESSYEQYF
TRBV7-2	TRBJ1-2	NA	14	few	TGTGCCAGCAGCTTAGGGGGGGCAGGGGCTGGCTACACCTTC	CASSLGGAGAGYTF
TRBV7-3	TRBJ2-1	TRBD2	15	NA	TGTGCCAGCAGCTTAGGACTAGCGGGAGTGGATGAGCAGTTCTTC	CASSLGLAGVDEQFF
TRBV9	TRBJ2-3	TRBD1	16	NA	TGTGCCAGCAGCGTAGGACAGGGTTTACAGACAGATACGCAGTATTTT	CASSVGQGLQTDTQYF
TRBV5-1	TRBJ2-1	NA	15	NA	TGCGCCAGCAGCTTAAGGCAGGGCCCAAGCAATGAGCAGTTCTTC	CASSLRQGPSNEQFF
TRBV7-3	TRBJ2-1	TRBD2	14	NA	TGTGCCAGCAGCGTTAGCGGGAGGGGTAATGAGCAGTTCTTC	CASSVSGRGNEQFF
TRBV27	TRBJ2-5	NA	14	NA	TGTGCCAGCAGTTTAGACAGTTACCAAGAGACCCAGTACTTC	CASSLDSYQETQYF
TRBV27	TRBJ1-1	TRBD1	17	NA	TGTGCCAGCAGTTTGCCGACAGGGGGCTCGTGGAACACTGAAGCTTTCTTT	CASSLPTGGSWNTEAFF
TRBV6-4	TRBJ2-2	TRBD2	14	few	TGTGCCAGCAGTGACGGGGCGGGAGCCGGGGAGCTGTTTTTT	CASSDGAGAGELFF
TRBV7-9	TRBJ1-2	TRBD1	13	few	TGTGCCAGCAGCTTAGGGACAGGCGGCGGCTACACCTTC	CASSLGTGGGYTF